The clone carrying this T cell receptor beta chain was detected a few times. TCRdb used MiXCR to reprocess the RT-PCR reads, holding one entry per CDR3 protein. The sample lists 500,000 or so distinct CDR3 sequences; more than 15% were seen once. This sample is drawn from a study of response to subunit inactivated influenza vaccine. This CDR3 is built from 12 residues. Germline V gene lookup returns CDR1 LGHDT and CDR2 YNNKEL (reference sequence). With 1 base clipped from V and 8 bases from J, the junction kept 1 base outside the gene matches. The chain uses TRBV3-1 and TRBJ1-2; 7 nucleotides align to TRBD1. The TCR originated in a man aged 50-75 years who received an inactivated influenza vaccine. This material consisted of CD4+ T cells sorted from PBMCs, taken around 25 months after vaccination. CDR3: CASSQGQGGYTF. The CDR3 nucleotides read TGTGCCAGCAGCCAAGGACAGGGCGGCTACACCTTC. The full variable domain, in which reference TRBV3-1 and TRBJ1-2 provide the parts outside the CDR3, is DTAVSQTPKYLVTQMGNDKSIKCEQNLGHDTMYWYKQDSKKFLKIMFSYNNKELIINETVPNRFSPKSPDKAHLNLHINSLELGDSAVYFCASSQGQGGYTFGSGTRLTVV.